A selection of T cell receptor beta chains follows, all from one sample in a study of OX40 agonist ivuxolimab in advanced cancers. Clones were sequenced by immunoSEQ multiplex PCR, and TCRdb holds only the in-frame ones, with some missing. This table has over 60,000 clones, 85% to 90% appearing once. The sequences come from CD4+ or CD8+ T cells sorted from blood, collected in a trial of the OX40 agonist ivuxolimab. The receptors here all came from an adult with an advanced solid tumor such as melanoma, head and neck, liver or kidney cancer. Each CDR3 is given with its conserved first and last residue. D genes are given only for firm matches. The size entry is marked missing in some rows and otherwise reads once, few, many or a size class.

CDR3 DNA: TGTGCCAGCAGCTTAGGGACGTTTAGCACAGATACGCAGTATTTT
CDR3 protein: CASSLGTFSTDTQYF
clone size: NA
D gene: NA
J gene: TRBJ2-3
V gene: TRBV7-6

CDR3 DNA: TGTGCCAGCAGCTTCGACAGGGGCCAAGCTTTCTTT
CDR3 protein: CASSFDRGQAFF
clone size: NA
D gene: TRBD1
J gene: TRBJ1-1
V gene: TRBV7-6

CDR3 DNA: TGTGCCAGCAGCTCGGGAAAATGGGACACCTATGCGGTTGAAAAACTGTTTTTT
CDR3 protein: CASSSGKWDTYAVEKLFF
clone size: NA
D gene: NA
J gene: TRBJ1-4
V gene: TRBV5-6

CDR3 DNA: TGTGCCAGCAGTGGAGGGGACAGGGCCTATGGCTACACCTTC
CDR3 protein: CASSGGDRAYGYTF
clone size: NA
D gene: TRBD1
J gene: TRBJ1-2
V gene: TRBV25-1

CDR3 DNA: TGTGCCAGCAGTTTAGGAGCAGGGTTTTTTTTCAATCAGCCCCAGCATTTT
CDR3 protein: CASSLGAGFFFNQPQHF
clone size: NA
D gene: NA
J gene: TRBJ1-5
V gene: TRBV28

CDR3 DNA: TGCGCCAGCAGCGCCGGACAGGCTAATCCCTACGGGCAGTACTTC
CDR3 protein: CASSAGQANPYGQYF
clone size: NA
D gene: TRBD1
J gene: TRBJ2-7
V gene: TRBV5-1

CDR3 DNA: TGTGCCAGCAGCCGAAGAGGGGAAAAACTGTTTTTT
CDR3 protein: CASSRRGEKLFF
clone size: NA
D gene: NA
J gene: TRBJ1-4
V gene: TRBV28

CDR3 DNA: TGTGCCAGCTCACCGCCAGGGAACTCCTACGAGCAGTACTTC
CDR3 protein: CASSPPGNSYEQYF
clone size: once
D gene: NA
J gene: TRBJ2-7
V gene: TRBV18

CDR3 DNA: TGTGCCAGCAGCGCCTACAGGGAAGGAAACGAGCAGTACTTC
CDR3 protein: CASSAYREGNEQYF
clone size: NA
D gene: NA
J gene: TRBJ2-7
V gene: TRBV11-1

CDR3 DNA: TGTGCCAGCAGTTCGACTCACGGGACATATTACGAGCAGTACTTC
CDR3 protein: CASSSTHGTYYEQYF
clone size: NA
D gene: NA
J gene: TRBJ2-7
V gene: TRBV6-6

CDR3 DNA: TGTGCCTGGAGTGCCTCGACGGGACACCACACCTTC
CDR3 protein: CAWSASTGHHTF
clone size: once
D gene: NA
J gene: TRBJ1-2
V gene: TRBV30

CDR3 DNA: TGTGCCAGCAGGGGGGAGGGTTTGGGGAATCAGCCCCAGCATTTT
CDR3 protein: CASRGEGLGNQPQHF
clone size: NA
D gene: NA
J gene: TRBJ1-5
V gene: TRBV6-5

CDR3 DNA: TGTGCCAGCAGTTTATACATGGCCGGGACAGGGAATGAAAAACTGTTTTTT
CDR3 protein: CASSLYMAGTGNEKLFF
clone size: NA
D gene: TRBD1
J gene: TRBJ1-4
V gene: TRBV27

CDR3 DNA: TGTGCCAGCAGGAAACAGGGGATGAATCAGCCCCAGCATTTT
CDR3 protein: CASRKQGMNQPQHF
clone size: NA
D gene: TRBD1
J gene: TRBJ1-5
V gene: TRBV28

CDR3 DNA: TGTGCCAGCAGCTTAGACACCGGGGAGCTGTTTTTT
CDR3 protein: CASSLDTGELFF
clone size: NA
D gene: NA
J gene: TRBJ2-2
V gene: TRBV7-9

CDR3 DNA: TGTGCCATCAGTGGGGGACGGGAAGGCTACGAGCAGTACTTC
CDR3 protein: CAISGGREGYEQYF
clone size: once
D gene: NA
J gene: TRBJ2-7
V gene: TRBV10-3

CDR3 DNA: TGTGCCAGCAGCGCCCGAAGCCAGGGGGGATCGAACACCGGGGAGCTGTTTTTT
CDR3 protein: CASSARSQGGSNTGELFF
clone size: NA
D gene: NA
J gene: TRBJ2-2
V gene: TRBV7-8

CDR3 DNA: TGTGCCAGCAGCGTAGTGGTAGGGAACTATGGCTACACCTTC
CDR3 protein: CASSVVVGNYGYTF
clone size: NA
D gene: NA
J gene: TRBJ1-2
V gene: TRBV9

CDR3 DNA: TGTGCCAGCAGCGGGGGGGGAACTAATGAAAAACTGTTTTTT
CDR3 protein: CASSGGGTNEKLFF
clone size: NA
D gene: NA
J gene: TRBJ1-4
V gene: TRBV27

CDR3 DNA: TGTGCCAGCAGCTTGCGTCCCGGGACAGGCACTGAAGCTTTCTTT
CDR3 protein: CASSLRPGTGTEAFF
clone size: NA
D gene: TRBD1
J gene: TRBJ1-1
V gene: TRBV5-8

CDR3 DNA: TGTGCCAGCAGTGAAGGCAGACAGCCCCAGCATTTT
CDR3 protein: CASSEGRQPQHF
clone size: NA
D gene: NA
J gene: TRBJ1-5
V gene: TRBV25-1

CDR3 DNA: TGTGCCAGCAGCTTAGTTGGGACAGACAATGAGCAGTTCTTC
CDR3 protein: CASSLVGTDNEQFF
clone size: NA
D gene: TRBD1
J gene: TRBJ2-1
V gene: TRBV7-2

CDR3 DNA: TGTGCCTGGACGCCACAGGTTGGTGAAAAACTGTTTTTT
CDR3 protein: CAWTPQVGEKLFF
clone size: NA
D gene: NA
J gene: TRBJ1-4
V gene: TRBV30

CDR3 DNA: TGCGCCAGCAGTGGCCAGGGAAGGGGCAATGAAAAACTGTTTTTT
CDR3 protein: CASSGQGRGNEKLFF
clone size: NA
D gene: NA
J gene: TRBJ1-4
V gene: TRBV5-1

CDR3 DNA: TGTGCCAGCAGCCGAAAACCTAGCGCCGGTGGTGAGCAGTTCTTC
CDR3 protein: CASSRKPSAGGEQFF
clone size: NA
D gene: NA
J gene: TRBJ2-1
V gene: TRBV11-1

CDR3 DNA: TGTGCCAGTAGTGGTACAGGGTGGACAGATACGCAGTATTTT
CDR3 protein: CASSGTGWTDTQYF
clone size: NA
D gene: NA
J gene: TRBJ2-3
V gene: TRBV19

CDR3 DNA: TGTGCCAGCAGCTTCTTCCGGGACCAATCCTACAATGAGCAGTTCTTC
CDR3 protein: CASSFFRDQSYNEQFF
clone size: NA
D gene: NA
J gene: TRBJ2-1
V gene: TRBV7-8

CDR3 DNA: TGTGCCAGTAGTATAGGGGACAGGTCTTTCAATCAGCCCCAGCATTTT
CDR3 protein: CASSIGDRSFNQPQHF
clone size: NA
D gene: TRBD1
J gene: TRBJ1-5
V gene: TRBV19

CDR3 DNA: TGTGCCAGCAGCCTGACAGGGTCTGGAAACACCATATATTTT
CDR3 protein: CASSLTGSGNTIYF
clone size: NA
D gene: TRBD1
J gene: TRBJ1-3
V gene: TRBV7-2

CDR3 DNA: TGCGCCAGCAGCTTGAGGGGAGCCACTCCTGGAGAAAAACTGTTTTTT
CDR3 protein: CASSLRGATPGEKLFF
clone size: NA
D gene: NA
J gene: TRBJ1-4
V gene: TRBV5-1

CDR3 DNA: TGTGCCAGCAGCGTAGAGACGGGGGGTCAGACCCAGTACTTC
CDR3 protein: CASSVETGGQTQYF
clone size: NA
D gene: TRBD2
J gene: TRBJ2-5
V gene: TRBV9

CDR3 DNA: TGTGCCACTGGTCAGACTGGGAACACCGGGGAGCTGTTTTTT
CDR3 protein: CATGQTGNTGELFF
clone size: NA
D gene: NA
J gene: TRBJ2-2
V gene: TRBV7-2

CDR3 DNA: TGTGCCAGTAGTCCAAGGGACGTCCTCGGGGTCTACGAGCAGTACTTC
CDR3 protein: CASSPRDVLGVYEQYF
clone size: few
D gene: NA
J gene: TRBJ2-7
V gene: TRBV19

CDR3 DNA: TGCGCCAGCAGCGGCCGACTAGCGGGGGGGGAGACCCAGTACTTC
CDR3 protein: CASSGRLAGGETQYF
clone size: NA
D gene: TRBD2
J gene: TRBJ2-5
V gene: TRBV5-1

CDR3 DNA: TGTGCCAGCAGCTTGGGCAGGGCAAGCACAGATACGCAGTATTTT
CDR3 protein: CASSLGRASTDTQYF
clone size: NA
D gene: NA
J gene: TRBJ2-3
V gene: TRBV5-4

CDR3 DNA: TGTGCCAGCAGCGGCCGGGACAGGGGGCTTGAGCAGTTCTTC
CDR3 protein: CASSGRDRGLEQFF
clone size: NA
D gene: TRBD1
J gene: TRBJ2-1
V gene: TRBV9

CDR3 DNA: TGCAGCGTTCGGACAGGGGGCGCGGGACAGCCCCAGCATTTT
CDR3 protein: CSVRTGGAGQPQHF
clone size: NA
D gene: TRBD1
J gene: TRBJ1-5
V gene: TRBV29-1

CDR3 DNA: TGTGCCAGCAGCGTAAGTAGCGGGAGTTCCTACGAGCAGTACTTC
CDR3 protein: CASSVSSGSSYEQYF
clone size: once
D gene: TRBD2
J gene: TRBJ2-7
V gene: TRBV9

CDR3 DNA: TGTGCCAGCAGCTTAGTAGGAGGCCCCGGGGAGACCCAGTACTTC
CDR3 protein: CASSLVGGPGETQYF
clone size: NA
D gene: NA
J gene: TRBJ2-5
V gene: TRBV7-6

CDR3 DNA: TGTGCCAGCGAAGATCCGGGACTAGCGGGAGATACGCAGTATTTT
CDR3 protein: CASEDPGLAGDTQYF
clone size: NA
D gene: TRBD2
J gene: TRBJ2-3
V gene: TRBV28

CDR3 DNA: TGTGCCAGCAGGGGACAGGGAGTCTATGGCTACACCTTC
CDR3 protein: CASRGQGVYGYTF
clone size: NA
D gene: TRBD1
J gene: TRBJ1-2
V gene: TRBV28

CDR3 DNA: TGCGCCAGCAGCCAAGTTGGGGGGACAGGGATTTATGCGGCTTTCTTT
CDR3 protein: CASSQVGGTGIYAAFF
clone size: NA
D gene: TRBD1
J gene: TRBJ1-1
V gene: TRBV4-3